The 30 T cell receptor beta chains given below trace back to one sample, sequenced in a study of cytomegalovirus exposure and HLA in healthy donors. Researchers ran the PCR with 60 Vbeta and 13 Jbeta primers. The data were produced by immunoSEQ multiplex PCR, yet TCRdb's version contains in-frame clones alone and is incomplete. Its table lists 100,000 to 150,000 clones. The sample comprised PBMCs. These receptors originate from a man aged 25 to 40 in good health and CMV-seronegative.

The V gene is TRBV2, the J gene TRBJ1-6; TRBD1 is a possible D gene (6 bases). V lost 3 bases and J lost 13, with 13 bases in between. The germline V gene has CDR1 SNHLY and CDR2 FYNNEI. This CDR3 contains 13 residues. As DNA, the CDR3 is TGTGCCAGCAGTGAGTGGGGGCTTGGGCCCCTCCACTTT. Protein: CASSEWGLGPLHF. Complete variable domain (other parts from reference TRBV2 and TRBJ1-6): EPEVTQTPSHQVTQMGQEVILRCVPISNHLYFYWYRQILGQKVEFLVSFYNNEISEKSEIFDDQFSVERPDGSNFTLKIRSTKLEDSAMYFCASSEWGLGPLHFGNGTRLTVT.

The V call is TRBV7-3, the J call TRBJ2-2; TRBD2 aligns across 7 bases. The ends lost 5 bases at V and 5 bases at J; junction bases unmatched: 8. Germline CDR1 SGHTA, CDR2 FQGTGA. The CDR3 runs to 15 residues. For the CDR3, the DNA is TGTGCCAGCAGCCCCGGACTAGTAGGAACCGGGGAGCTGTTTTTT. This sequence encodes CASSPGLVGTGELFF. Based on the CDR3 plus reference TRBV7-3 and TRBJ2-2, the full variable domain is GAGVSQTPSNKVTEKGKYVELRCDPISGHTALYWYRQSLGQGPEFLIYFQGTGAADDSGLPNDRFFAVRPEGSVSTLKIQRTERGDSAVYLCASSPGLVGTGELFFGEGSRLTVL.

The J gene is TRBJ2-1, the V gene TRBV5-6; 11 bases align to TRBD2. Trimming took 4 bases from V and 9 from J; bases not matched to a gene: 12. The CDR3 has 16 residues. The V gene's germline CDR1 is SGHDT and CDR2 YYEEEE. The CDR3 region is CASSLSGRALRGEQFF. The CDR3 DNA sequence: TGTGCCAGCAGCCTTAGCGGGAGGGCCCTAAGGGGTGAGCAGTTCTTC. The full variable domain, with the rest looked up from reference TRBV5-6 and TRBJ2-1, is DAGVTQSPTHLIKTRGQQVTLRCSPKSGHDTVSWYQQALGQGPQFIFQYYEEEERQRGNFPDRFSGHQFPNYSSELNVNALLLGDSALYLCASSLSGRALRGEQFFGPGTRLTVL.

The V and J genes are TRBV4-2 and TRBJ2-3, with 11 bases lining up with TRBD2. Germline V lookup: CDR1 LGHNA, CDR2 YNFKEQ. The trim removed 0 bases at V and 5 bases at J, leaving 4 bases unmatched. The CDR3 contains 16 residues. Written as DNA, the CDR3 is TGTGCCAGCAGCCAAGAAAAACTAGCGGGAGTAGATACGCAGTATTTT. It specifies CASSQEKLAGVDTQYF.

This chain links TRBV7-9 with TRBJ2-5, with TRBD1 matching 7 bases. J lost 1 base, V lost 5 bases, and 7 bases had no gene match. This CDR3 comprises 15 residues. CDR1 is SEHNR and CDR2 is FQNEAQ in the germline V gene (reference sequence). CDR3 coding DNA: TGTGCCAGCAGCCGCCGAGGGACAGCCCAAGAGACCCAGTACTTC. Its protein product is CASSRRGTAQETQYF.

The chain joins TRBV7-9 to TRBJ2-7; TRBD2 aligns across 12 bases. Germline values: CDR1 SEHNR, CDR2 FQNEAQ (reference sequence). This CDR3 is 17 amino acids long. V trimming: 5 bases; J trimming: 0 bases; junction bases outside the gene matches: 8. The CDR3 protein is CASSRSLAGGFSYEQYF. The DNA of the CDR3 is TGTGCCAGCAGCCGGAGTCTAGCGGGAGGGTTCTCCTACGAGCAGTACTTC.

The chain couples TRBV15 to TRBJ1-2; no clear D. Trimming removed 0 bases from V and 5 bases from J, with 13 bases in between. The V gene's germline CDR1 is LNHNV and CDR2 YYDKDF (reference sequence). The CDR3 is 15 residues long. The CDR3: CATSREKIGGYGYTF. The CDR3 DNA is TGTGCCACCAGCAGAGAGAAGATCGGAGGGTATGGCTACACCTTC.

As DNA, the CDR3 is TGTGCCAGCAGTTTTATCGGACAGGCCTACAATGAGCAGTTCTTC. This translates into CASSFIGQAYNEQFF. This chain uses TRBV27 with TRBJ2-1, with 7 bases matching TRBD1. The V segment lost 3 bases and the J segment 2 bases; nucleotides outside the gene matches: 4. CDR3 length: 15 residues. CDR1 is MNHEY, CDR2 SMNVEV, per germline (reference sequence).

The rearrangement joins TRBV5-8 to TRBJ2-1; TRBD1 aligns across 8 bases. Germline CDR1 SGHTS, CDR2 YDEGEE. The CDR3 is 15 amino acids. The trim removed 2 bases at V and 9 bases at J, leaving 10 bases unmatched. DNA for the CDR3: TGTGCCAGCAGCTTAGGACAGGGTCAGGGTGGTGAGCAGTTCTTC. Protein sequence: CASSLGQGQGGEQFF.

The rearrangement joins TRBV28 to TRBJ2-5; no clear D gene. This CDR3 region has 11 residues. The germline gives CDR1 MDHEN, CDR2 SYDVKM. Trimming stripped 6 bases from V and 2 bases from J, with 4 bases between. CDR3 sequence reads: CASSLQETQYF. The CDR3 DNA reads TGTGCCAGCAGCCTACAAGAGACCCAGTACTTC.

The V call is TRBV7-3, the J call TRBJ2-1; TRBD2 matches at 7 bases. The J segment lost 6 bases and the V segment lost 5 bases, leaving 13 bases of the junction unmatched. Germline V gene sequence: CDR1 SGHTA, CDR2 FQGTGA. This CDR3 is 16 amino acids long. The CDR3 region is CASSPFAGDNFNEQFF. In DNA, the CDR3 is TGTGCCAGCAGCCCCTTCGCGGGAGATAATTTCAATGAGCAGTTCTTC.

The gene calls are TRBV6-1 and TRBJ2-5, with D uncertain. CDR1 MNHNS and CDR2 SASEGT come from the germline V gene. The CDR3 loop spans 14 amino acids. The germline V and J ends were trimmed by 2 bases and 5 bases, with 12 bases remaining between them. The CDR3 region is CASSEFVLRETQYF. The CDR3 DNA follows: TGTGCCAGCAGTGAATTTGTCCTGAGGGAGACCCAGTACTTC.

The rearrangement links TRBV6-5 to TRBJ2-1, with a possible D match to TRBD2 (6 bases). This CDR3 spans 16 amino acids. Trimming shortened V by 2 bases and J by 0 bases, and 11 bases separated the two germline ends. Germline values: CDR1 MNHEY, CDR2 SVGAGI. CDR3 sequence: CASSYRETSSYNEQFF. CDR3 nucleotide sequence: TGTGCCAGCAGTTACCGGGAGACCAGCTCCTACAATGAGCAGTTCTTC.

J is TRBJ2-7 and V is TRBV7-3; 7 bases fit TRBD2. The CDR3 is 13 residues long. The V gene end was trimmed by 2 bases and the J gene end by 6 bases; junction bases not matched to a gene: 4. Looked up from germline, CDR1 is SGHTA and CDR2 is FQGTGA. The CDR3 here is CASSLQRDGEQYF. DNA for the CDR3: TGTGCCAGCAGCTTACAGCGGGACGGCGAGCAGTACTTC.

Comments on this clone: Other DNA sequences in the sample encode the same CDR3. This chain links TRBV6-1 with TRBJ2-3; TRBD2 aligns across 11 bases. Germline values: CDR1 MNHNS, CDR2 SASEGT. The J segment lost 1 base and the V segment lost 7 bases, leaving 4 bases of the junction unmatched. The CDR3 loop spans 15 amino acids. This CDR3 is CASTGLAGGTDTQYF. The CDR3 DNA follows: TGTGCCAGCACTGGACTAGCGGGTGGCACAGATACGCAGTATTTT.

V is TRBV9 and J is TRBJ2-1, with 8 bases lining up with TRBD2. The CDR3 runs to 15 residues. J lost 5 bases, V lost 4 bases, and 8 bases had no gene match. Germline lookup yields CDR1 SGDLS and CDR2 YYNGEE. The CDR3 sequence is CASSPVAGQNNEQFF. For the CDR3, the DNA is TGTGCCAGCAGCCCCGTAGCGGGGCAAAACAATGAGCAGTTCTTC. Supplemented by reference TRBV9 and TRBJ2-1, the full variable domain reads DSGVTQTPKHLITATGQRVTLRCSPRSGDLSVYWYQQSLDQGLQFLIQYYNGEERAKGNILERFSAQQFPDLHSELNLSSLELGDSALYFCASSPVAGQNNEQFFGPGTRLTVL.

V usage is TRBV4-2 and J usage is TRBJ1-2; TRBD1 matches at 7 bases. V shed 7 bases and J 1 base; nucleotides not matched to a gene: 3. This CDR3 has 13 residues. Germline V gene sequence: CDR1 LGHNA, CDR2 YNFKEQ. The DNA for the CDR3 is TGTGCCAGCAACGGACAGGATAACTATGGCTACACCTTC. This codes for CASNGQDNYGYTF.

The chain has TRBV15 and TRBJ2-3; 11 bases are a match to TRBD1. CDR1 and CDR2 from the germline V gene are LNHNV and YYDKDF (reference sequence). This CDR3 contains 16 residues. Trimming cost V 1 base and J 4 bases; bases outside gene matches: 4. CDR3 amino acids: CATSRAPGQGADTQYF. The DNA of the CDR3 is TGTGCCACCAGCAGAGCCCCGGGACAGGGGGCAGATACGCAGTATTTT.

This sequence joins TRBV5-5 and TRBJ2-1; no clear D. The CDR3 is 13 residues long. The V and J ends lost 0 bases and 4 bases respectively, with 5 bases between them. Germline assignment: CDR1 SGHKS and CDR2 YYEKEE (reference sequence). CDR3 amino acids: CASSLDGYNEQFF. In nucleotides, the CDR3 is TGTGCCAGCAGCTTGGACGGGTACAATGAGCAGTTCTTC.

The V call is TRBV28, the J call TRBJ2-5; 16 bases line up with TRBD2. The end of the DNA is better explained by TRBJ2-7, so the J call may be wrong. The germline CDR1 and CDR2 sequences are MDHEN and SYDVKM. The CDR3 is made up of 18 amino acids. The CDR3 sequence is CASSLGLAGGIKSYEQYF. CDR3 coding DNA: TGTGCCAGCAGTTTGGGACTAGCGGGAGGGATAAAATCCTACGAGCAGTACTTC.

The rearrangement uses TRBV5-4 and TRBJ1-1, with D unclear. CDR3 length: 12 amino acids. Per germline, CDR1 SGHNT and CDR2 YYREEE (reference sequence). Trimming removed 5 bases from V and 3 bases from J, with 8 bases in between. CDR3 in amino acids: CASRASYTEAFF. The CDR3 bases are TGTGCCAGCAGGGCCAGTTACACTGAAGCTTTCTTT.

This sequence joins TRBV28 and TRBJ2-2; 8 bases align to TRBD2. Trimming at V came to 6 bases and at J to 3 bases, leaving 9 bases not matched to a gene. The V gene's germline CDR1 is MDHEN and CDR2 SYDVKM. The CDR3 sequence is 16 residues long. The CDR3: CASRVTWTSYTGELFF. The CDR3 DNA follows: TGTGCCAGCAGAGTTACCTGGACTAGCTACACCGGGGAGCTGTTTTTT.

The chain carries TRBV12-1 and TRBJ1-1; the D segment call TRBD1 is taken from the table without a DNA check. TRBV12-1 is marked as a pseudogene. The CDR3 extends over 13 amino acids. CDR3 in DNA: TGTGCCAGCAGCCGGGACAGGGTCACTGAAGCTTTCTTT. Amino acids: CASSRDRVTEAFF.

On this clone: The sample holds other DNA sequences that translate to the same CDR3. The V gene is TRBV27, the J gene TRBJ2-1; TRBD2 aligns across 7 bases. CDR3 length equals 14 residues. Germline CDR1 is MNHEY and CDR2 is SMNVEV (reference sequence). The V and J ends lost 5 bases and 1 base, in that order; junction bases with no gene match: 2. CDR3 nucleotide sequence: TGTGCCAGCAGTCTTAGCGGGTCCTACAATGAGCAGTTCTTC. This codes for CASSLSGSYNEQFF.

The rearrangement uses TRBV27 and TRBJ2-5, with 9 bases fitting TRBD1. With the DNA end fitting TRBJ2-7 better, the J assignment may be wrong. CDR1 is MNHEY, CDR2 SMNVEV, per germline (reference sequence). There are 17 residues in the CDR3. In DNA form, the CDR3 reads TGTGCCAGCAGACCATTATCCGGGACAGGGTACCCCTACGAGCAGTACTTC. Amino acid sequence: CASRPLSGTGYPYEQYF.

The chain carries TRBV5-1 and TRBJ2-4, with D possibly matching TRBD1 (5 bases). Germline CDR1 and CDR2: SGHRS and YFSETQ. Trimming cost V 0 bases and J 4 bases, with 8 bases left between them. The CDR3 runs to 14 residues. CDR3 nucleotide sequence: TGCGCCAGCAGCTTGGCAGGGAAAAAAAACATTCAGTACTTC. Translated: CASSLAGKKNIQYF. Full variable domain (outside the CDR3, taken from reference TRBV5-1 and TRBJ2-4): KAGVTQTPRYLIKTRGQQVTLSCSPISGHRSVSWYQQTPGQGLQFLFEYFSETQRNKGNFPGRFSGRQFSNSRSEMNVSTLELGDSALYLCASSLAGKKNIQYFGAGTRLSVL.

The chain uses TRBV6-1 and TRBJ2-7; 9 nucleotides line up with TRBD1. V gave up 2 bases and J gave up 3 bases; unmatched junction bases: 8. Germline V CDR1 and CDR2: MNHNS, SASEGT. The CDR3 consists of 16 residues. The CDR3 reads CASSEIRGTGHYEQYF. CDR3 bases: TGTGCCAGCAGTGAAATTCGCGGGACAGGGCACTACGAGCAGTACTTC.

V and J are TRBV6-6 and TRBJ1-6; 7 nucleotides match TRBD1. Germline CDR1 and CDR2: MNHNY and SVGAGI (reference sequence). This CDR3 has 16 residues. J gave up 6 bases and V 6 bases, and 11 bases lay outside the gene matches. CDR3 residues: CASSQAGTDLNSPLHF. The CDR3 DNA sequence: TGTGCCAGCAGCCAGGCCGGGACAGACCTTAATTCACCCCTCCACTTT.

V usage is TRBV29-1 and J usage is TRBJ2-7, with D possibly TRBD2 on 6 matching bases. There are 15 residues in the CDR3. Trimming took 4 bases from V and 5 from J, leaving 21 bases between them. Germline V gene data show CDR1 as SQVTM and CDR2 as ANQGSEA. For the CDR3, the DNA is TGCAGCGTTGTCCTAGTTCGGGACTTTATGCACGAGCAGTACTTC. This encodes CSVVLVRDFMHEQYF.

The rearrangement joins TRBV7-9 to TRBJ1-1, with 9 bases lining up with TRBD1. J lost 1 base, V lost 4 bases, and 7 bases had no gene match. This CDR3 is built from 16 residues. Germline CDR1 is SEHNR and CDR2 is FQNEAQ (reference sequence). The chain's CDR3 is CASSWGQGGGNTEAFF. The CDR3 nucleotides are TGTGCCAGCAGCTGGGGACAGGGCGGCGGGAACACTGAAGCTTTCTTT.